The next 22 T cell receptor beta chains were all read from a single sample in a study of cytomegalovirus exposure and HLA in healthy donors. Primers: 60 Vbeta forward and 13 Jbeta reverse. Sequenced by immunoSEQ multiplex PCR; TCRdb stores in-frame clones only, minus some. There are about 130,000 clones in the sample; 65% to 80% occur only once, and 7% lies in the top ten. Specimen: PBMCs. The receptor source for this set is a man under 40 in good health and CMV-seronegative.

This chain connects TRBV18 to TRBJ2-2, with D perhaps TRBD2 (5 bases). The germline gives CDR1 KGHSH, CDR2 LQKENI. This CDR3 spans 16 amino acids. The V end was cut by 2 bases, the J end by 4 bases, with 14 bases between. CDR3 DNA sequence: TGTGCCAGCTCACCAACGACGGGGTCGAGCACCGGGGAGCTGTTTTTT. It translates to CASSPTTGSSTGELFF.

Here the CDR3 DNA reads TGTGCCAGCAGCCTCGGGACAGGGGAGCATGGCTACACCTTC. Encoded protein: CASSLGTGEHGYTF. J is TRBJ1-2 and V is TRBV6-5, with 10 positions matching TRBD1. The CDR3 is made up of 14 amino acids. CDR1 is MNHEY, CDR2 SVGAGI, per germline. V was clipped by 6 bases and J by 6 bases; unmatched bases: 7.

The chain employs TRBV11-3 and TRBJ2-7; perhaps TRBD2 as D (5 bases). From germline, CDR1 is SGHNT and CDR2 YENEEA. V lost 0 bases to trimming and J lost 2 bases, with 11 bases between them. The CDR3 totals 15 residues. CDR3 amino acids: CASSLDGSGTYEQYF. The CDR3 bases are TGTGCCAGCAGCTTAGATGGATCGGGGACCTACGAGCAGTACTTC.

CDR3 DNA sequence: TGCAGCGCAGGGACTAGGGCAGAGACCCAGTACTTC. Protein product: CSAGTRAETQYF. The chain joins TRBV29-1 to TRBJ2-5; 8 bases are a match to TRBD2. Germline CDR1 is SQVTM and CDR2 is ANQGSEA. V lost 7 bases to trimming and J lost 4 bases; unmatched junction nucleotides: 5. The CDR3 is 12 residues long.

The V and J genes are TRBV9 and TRBJ2-3, with 9 bases aligning to TRBD2. Per the germline V gene, CDR1 is SGDLS and CDR2 is YYNGEE. V shed 0 bases, J shed 1 base, and the junction held 3 bases outside the gene matches. The CDR3 extends over 16 amino acids. This CDR3 is CASSVVSSGGTDTQYF. The CDR3 nucleotides are TGTGCCAGCAGCGTAGTTTCTAGCGGGGGCACAGATACGCAGTATTTT.

This clone was recorded once. This chain uses TRBV2 with TRBJ1-4, with 10 bases fitting TRBD1. V shed 7 bases and J 6 bases; nucleotides not matched to a gene: 5. The CDR3 length is 14 residues. In germline, CDR1 is SNHLY, CDR2 FYNNEI. CDR3 DNA: TGTGCCAGCACCCCGGGACAGGGGTATGAAAAACTGTTTTTT. It encodes CASTPGQGYEKLFF.

The chain combines TRBV28 with TRBJ2-3, with TRBD2 identical over 7 bases. The CDR3 is 14 amino acids. J gave up 6 bases and V 6 bases, and 9 bases lay outside the gene matches. The V gene's germline CDR1 is MDHEN and CDR2 SYDVKM. In DNA, the CDR3 is TGTGCCAGCAGATGGGGGGGGACGAGGGATACGCAGTATTTT. It yields the protein CASRWGGTRDTQYF. Complete variable domain (other parts from reference TRBV28 and TRBJ2-3): DVKVTQSSRYLVKRTGEKVFLECVQDMDHENMFWYRQDPGLGLRLIYFSYDVKMKEKGDIPEGYSVSREKKERFSLILESASTNQTSMYLCASRWGGTRDTQYFGPGTRLTVL.

This clone was observed a single time. The J gene is TRBJ2-7, the V gene TRBV28, with 9 bases identical to TRBD1. CDR1 and CDR2 (germline): MDHEN, SYDVKM. This CDR3 is built from 15 residues. V trimming: 4 bases; J trimming: 0 bases; junction bases outside the gene matches: 4. The CDR3 is CASSSPGQGSYEQYF. In nucleotides, the CDR3 is TGTGCCAGCAGTTCCCCGGGACAGGGCTCCTACGAGCAGTACTTC.

This chain connects TRBV29-1 to TRBJ1-1; a possible D gene is TRBD1 (6 bases). With 7 bases removed from V and 7 bases from J, the gap between germline ends came to 10 bases. The length of the CDR3 is 10 residues. Germline values: CDR1 SQVTM, CDR2 ANQGSEA. CDR3 sequence: CSAGQYEAFF. The CDR3 DNA follows: TGCAGCGCTGGACAGTATGAAGCTTTCTTT. Full variable domain (missing parts from reference TRBV29-1 and TRBJ1-1): SAVISQKPSRDICQRGTSLTIQCQVDSQVTMMFWYRQQPGQSLTLIATANQGSEATYESGFVIDKFPISRPNLTFSTLTVSNMSPEDSSIYLCSAGQYEAFFGQGTRLTVV.

This clone turned up a few times. The rearrangement uses TRBV28 and TRBJ2-3; 7 positions agree with TRBD2. The CDR3 loop spans 13 amino acids. The germline gives CDR1 MDHEN, CDR2 SYDVKM. The trim removed 8 bases at V and 6 bases at J, leaving 8 bases unmatched. CDR3 in amino acids: CASGRGPGDTQYF. DNA for the CDR3: TGTGCCAGCGGGAGGGGACCTGGGGATACGCAGTATTTT.

This clone was seen a handful of times. J is TRBJ1-6 and V is TRBV9, with D maybe TRBD1 (6 bases). Germline-derived CDR1 and CDR2 are SGDLS and YYNGEE. The length of the CDR3 is 15 residues. Trimming stripped 0 bases from V and 7 bases from J, with 11 bases between. CDR3 in amino acids: CASSVENRANSPLHF. The CDR3 DNA follows: TGTGCCAGCAGCGTAGAGAACAGGGCCAATTCACCCCTCCACTTT.

The chain recombines TRBV6-1 with TRBJ2-7; 8 positions match TRBD1. The V gene's germline CDR1 is MNHNS and CDR2 SASEGT. V dropped 4 bases and J dropped 5; count of bases not matched to a gene: 7. The CDR3 is 14 residues long. The DNA of the CDR3 is TGTGCCAGCAGTGCCGACAGGGGAGGCGACGAGCAGTACTTC. Translated, it gives CASSADRGGDEQYF.

This clone was seen a handful of times. The chain links TRBV5-1 to TRBJ2-6; possible D gene TRBD1, 5 bases. The CDR3 contains 14 residues. Trimming took 4 bases from V and 4 from J, leaving 9 bases between them. Germline V gene data show CDR1 as SGHRS and CDR2 as YFSETQ. CDR3 sequence reads: CASSQQEGANVLTF. The CDR3 DNA sequence: TGCGCCAGCAGCCAACAGGAAGGGGCCAACGTCCTGACTTTC. Together with reference TRBV5-1 and TRBJ2-6, the CDR3 gives the full variable domain: KAGVTQTPRYLIKTRGQQVTLSCSPISGHRSVSWYQQTPGQGLQFLFEYFSETQRNKGNFPGRFSGRQFSNSRSEMNVSTLELGDSALYLCASSQQEGANVLTFGAGSRLTVL.

The chain joins TRBV6-5 to TRBJ1-4; TRBD1 is a possible D gene (6 bases). Deletions cut 0 bases from V and 5 bases from J, with 13 bases between. The germline V gene has CDR1 MNHEY and CDR2 SVGAGI. The CDR3 loop spans 16 amino acids. CDR3 DNA: TGTGCCAGCAGTTACTCGGGGGACACCCTGAATGAAAAACTGTTTTTT. As protein: CASSYSGDTLNEKLFF.

This clone has just a few counts. The J gene is TRBJ1-1, the V gene TRBV9; possibly TRBD1 for D (6 bases). V shed 4 bases and J shed 0 bases, with 16 bases lying between them. This CDR3 comprises 16 residues. Germline V CDR1 and CDR2: SGDLS, YYNGEE. Here the CDR3 DNA reads TGTGCCAGCAGCCCCATGGCAGGGACACTGAACACTGAAGCTTTCTTT. Its translation: CASSPMAGTLNTEAFF.

This clone came up a few times. This chain uses TRBV13 with TRBJ2-1, with TRBD2 identical over 11 bases. The CDR3 consists of 17 residues. Germline V gene sequence: CDR1 PRHDT, CDR2 FYEKMQ (reference sequence). V was clipped by 5 bases and J by 6 bases; unmatched bases: 12. CDR3 nucleotides: TGTGCCAGCAGCCCCTCTAGCGGGGGGACCCCTGGCAATGAGCAGTTCTTC. Residues: CASSPSSGGTPGNEQFF.

V gene TRBV19 combines with J gene TRBJ2-5, with 10 bases identical to TRBD1. After removal of 6 bases from V and 2 bases from J, the junction contained 6 bases not matched to a gene. The germline V gene has CDR1 LNHDA and CDR2 SQIVND (reference sequence). The CDR3 loop spans 15 amino acids. Here the CDR3 reads CASSPRDRGQETQYF. CDR3 sequence (DNA): TGTGCCAGTAGCCCTCGGGACAGGGGTCAAGAGACCCAGTACTTC.

The chain recombines TRBV5-4 with TRBJ2-1; D perhaps matches TRBD2 (5 bases). Trimming cost V 2 bases and J 1 base, with 13 bases left between them. The CDR3 loop spans 16 amino acids. The V gene's germline CDR1 is SGHNT and CDR2 YYREEE (reference sequence). The CDR3 protein is CASSFGGGSSYNEQFF. The CDR3 DNA reads TGTGCCAGCAGCTTCGGCGGCGGGTCGTCCTACAATGAGCAGTTCTTC.

The chain combines TRBV5-6 with TRBJ2-3; 10 positions match TRBD1. J was trimmed by 7 bases and V by 3 bases; bases with no gene match: 5. CDR3 length equals 14 residues. Germline-derived CDR1 and CDR2 are SGHDT and YYEEEE. DNA of the CDR3: TGTGCCAGCAGCTATGACAGGGGGCTTAATACGCAGTATTTT. This sequence encodes CASSYDRGLNTQYF.

This chain connects TRBV29-1 to TRBJ2-7; the match to TRBD2 covers 12 bases. Germline loops: CDR1 SQVTM, CDR2 ANQGSEA. The CDR3 loop spans 16 amino acids. Trimming took 6 bases from V and 2 from J; bases not matched to a gene: 11. The CDR3 spells CSVGRRLAGVAYEQYF. The CDR3 nucleotides are TGCAGCGTCGGGAGGAGACTAGCGGGAGTCGCCTACGAGCAGTACTTC.

This clone came up once. The gene calls are TRBV28 and TRBJ2-5, with D unresolved. The end of the DNA aligns better with TRBJ2-7, so the J call may be wrong. The CDR3 has 13 residues. The V gene's germline CDR1 is MDHEN and CDR2 SYDVKM. CDR3 in DNA: TGTGCCAGCTATGATGGTACTTCCTACGAGCAGTACTTC. Amino acids: CASYDGTSYEQYF.

Here the CDR3 DNA reads TGTGCCAGCAGTTTTGGGCAGGGGAACAATCAGCCCCAGCATTTT. Translated, it gives CASSFGQGNNQPQHF. The chain employs TRBV27 and TRBJ1-5; D is possibly TRBD1 (6 bases). The germline CDR1 and CDR2 sequences are MNHEY and SMNVEV (reference sequence). Trimming removed 3 bases at V and 3 bases at J, with 12 bases between. This CDR3 spans 15 amino acids.